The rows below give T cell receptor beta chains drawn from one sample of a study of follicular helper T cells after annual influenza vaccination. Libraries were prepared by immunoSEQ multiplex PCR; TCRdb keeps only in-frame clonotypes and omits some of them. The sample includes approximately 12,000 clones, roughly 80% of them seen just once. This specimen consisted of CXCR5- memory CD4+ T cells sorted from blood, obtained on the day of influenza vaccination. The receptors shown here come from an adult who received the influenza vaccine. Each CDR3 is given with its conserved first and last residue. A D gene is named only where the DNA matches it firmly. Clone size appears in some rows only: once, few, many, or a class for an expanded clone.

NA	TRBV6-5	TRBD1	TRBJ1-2	CASRSPGTGKYGYTF	TGTGCCAGCAGATCCCCCGGGACAGGGAAATATGGCTACACCTTC
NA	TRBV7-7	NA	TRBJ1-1	CASSTRSGAEAFF	TGTGCCAGCAGCACCCGGTCGGGCGCTGAAGCTTTCTTT
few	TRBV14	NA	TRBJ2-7	CASSQTTFKLYF	TGTGCCAGCAGCCAAACGACCTTCAAGCTGTACTTC
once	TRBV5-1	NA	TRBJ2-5	CASSSHGQETQYF	TGCGCCAGCAGCTCCCACGGACAAGAGACCCAGTACTTC
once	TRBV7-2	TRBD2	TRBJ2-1	CASSLLTSGSEQFF	TGTGCCAGCAGCCTACTGACTAGCGGGTCTGAGCAGTTCTTC
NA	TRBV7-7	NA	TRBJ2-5	CASSPFARLFQETQYF	TGTGCCAGCAGCCCCTTCGCCAGGTTATTCCAAGAGACCCAGTACTTC
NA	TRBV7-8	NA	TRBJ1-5	CASSLGRGRGNQPQHF	TGTGCCAGCAGCTTAGGACGGGGCAGGGGCAATCAGCCCCAGCATTTT
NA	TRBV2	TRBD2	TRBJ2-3	CASSIQAGGGDTQYF	TGTGCCAGCAGTATTCAAGCGGGGGGTGGGGATACGCAGTATTTT
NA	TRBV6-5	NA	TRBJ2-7	CATSPGDFSYEQYF	TGTGCCACCAGCCCCGGAGACTTCAGCTACGAGCAGTACTTC
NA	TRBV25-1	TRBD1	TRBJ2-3	CASSFQDRGPKDTQYF	TGTGCCAGCAGTTTCCAGGACAGGGGGCCAAAAGATACGCAGTATTTT
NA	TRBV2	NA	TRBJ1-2	CASSRTQVNYGYTF	TGTGCCAGCAGCCGAACTCAGGTGAACTATGGCTACACCTTC
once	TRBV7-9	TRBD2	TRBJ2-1	CASSLVAGADNEQFF	TGTGCCAGCAGCTTAGTAGCGGGGGCAGACAATGAGCAGTTCTTC
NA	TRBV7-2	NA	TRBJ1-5	CASSLRGLDRNQPQHF	TGTGCCAGCAGCTTAAGAGGGTTAGATCGGAATCAGCCCCAGCATTTT
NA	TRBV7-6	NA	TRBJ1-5	CASSRGTNQPQHF	TGTGCCAGCAGCAGGGGGACGAATCAGCCCCAGCATTTT
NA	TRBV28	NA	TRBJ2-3	CASSRFTDTQYF	TGTGCCAGCAGTAGGTTCACAGATACGCAGTATTTT
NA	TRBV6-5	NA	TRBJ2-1	CASSFGSFGEQFF	TGTGCCAGCAGTTTCGGTTCCTTCGGTGAGCAGTTCTTC
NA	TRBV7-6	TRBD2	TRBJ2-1	CASSLVGGGAGGFSNEQFF	TGTGCCAGCAGCTTAGTAGGCGGCGGAGCGGGGGGGTTTTCCAATGAGCAGTTCTTC
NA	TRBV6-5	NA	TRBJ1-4	CASRKTSNEKLFF	TGTGCCAGCAGAAAGACCTCTAATGAAAAACTGTTTTTT
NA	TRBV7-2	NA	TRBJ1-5	CASSLQGSQPQHF	TGTGCCAGCAGCTTACAGGGGAGCCAGCCCCAGCATTTT
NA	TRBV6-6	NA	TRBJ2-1	CASSPRAATAYNEQFF	TGTGCCAGCAGTCCTCGAGCGGCGACCGCCTACAATGAGCAGTTCTTC
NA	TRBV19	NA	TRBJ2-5	CASRTGQSERETQYF	TGTGCCAGTAGAACAGGACAGTCGGAACGGGAGACCCAGTACTTC
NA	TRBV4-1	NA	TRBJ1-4	CASSHNRVTNEKLFF	TGCGCCAGCAGCCACAACAGGGTAACTAATGAAAAACTGTTTTTT
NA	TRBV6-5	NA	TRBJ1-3	CASSYDREGSGNTIYF	TGTGCCAGCAGTTACGACCGAGAGGGCTCTGGAAACACCATATATTTT
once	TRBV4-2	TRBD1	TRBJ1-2	CASSQGQGAPGGYTF	TGTGCCAGCAGCCAGGGACAGGGTGCTCCCGGTGGCTACACCTTC
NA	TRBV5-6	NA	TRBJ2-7	CASSLGYEQYF	TGTGCCAGCAGCTTGGGGTACGAGCAGTACTTC
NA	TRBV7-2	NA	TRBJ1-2	CASRPRDRYGYTF	TGTGCCAGCAGGCCCAGGGACCGCTATGGCTACACCTTC
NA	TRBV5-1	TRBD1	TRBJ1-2	CASSYGQVSDYGYTF	TGCGCCAGCAGCTACGGACAGGTTTCGGACTATGGCTACACCTTC
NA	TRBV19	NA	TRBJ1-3	CASSIPGRSSGNTIYF	TGTGCCAGTAGTATCCCGGGACGGAGCTCTGGAAACACCATATATTTT
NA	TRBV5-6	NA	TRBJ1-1	CASSRVPEMNTEAFF	TGTGCCAGCAGCCGGGTTCCCGAGATGAACACTGAAGCTTTCTTT
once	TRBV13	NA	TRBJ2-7	CASSRLLAAPYEQYF	TGTGCCAGCAGCCGACTCTTAGCGGCCCCCTACGAGCAGTACTTC
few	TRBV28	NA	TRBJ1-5	CASSIPGGVQPQHF	TGTGCCAGCAGTATCCCCGGCGGGGTCCAGCCCCAGCATTTT
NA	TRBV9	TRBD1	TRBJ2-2	CASSGQGAGELFF	TGTGCCAGCAGCGGACAGGGGGCCGGGGAGCTGTTTTTT
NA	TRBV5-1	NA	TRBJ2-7	CASRTDIRPYEQYF	TGCGCCAGCCGGACCGACATAAGACCCTACGAGCAGTACTTC
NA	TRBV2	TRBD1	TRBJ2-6	CASRARDRLLSGANVLTF	TGTGCCAGCAGAGCACGGGACAGGCTCCTCTCTGGGGCCAACGTCCTGACTTTC
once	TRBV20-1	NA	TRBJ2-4	CSARDLNIQYF	TGCAGTGCTAGAGATCTAAACATTCAGTACTTC
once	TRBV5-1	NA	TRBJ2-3	CASSLGGGASTDTQYF	TGCGCCAGCAGCTTGGGTGGGGGGGCTAGCACAGATACGCAGTATTTT
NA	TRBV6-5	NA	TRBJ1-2	CASSYDNYGYTF	TGTGCCAGCAGTTACGACAACTATGGCTACACCTTC
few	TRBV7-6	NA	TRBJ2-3	CASSPGGRTDTQYF	TGTGCCAGCAGCCCGGGGGGCCGCACAGATACGCAGTATTTT
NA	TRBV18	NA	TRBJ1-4	CASSLTAFTNEKLFF	TGTGCCAGCTCACTTACAGCCTTTACTAATGAAAAACTGTTTTTT
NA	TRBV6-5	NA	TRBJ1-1	CASSYDPGDTEAFF	TGTGCCAGCAGTTACGACCCAGGAGACACTGAAGCTTTCTTT
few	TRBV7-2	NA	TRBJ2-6	CASSLARGPGANVLTF	TGTGCCAGCAGCTTAGCGCGGGGGCCTGGGGCCAACGTCCTGACTTTC
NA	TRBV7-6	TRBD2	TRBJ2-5	CASSLVSGLAGGSETQYF	TGTGCCAGCAGCTTAGTTTCGGGACTAGCGGGTGGTTCAGAGACCCAGTACTTC
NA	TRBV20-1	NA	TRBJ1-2	CSAGNYGYTF	TGCAGTGCGGGGAACTATGGCTACACCTTC
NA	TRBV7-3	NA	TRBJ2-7	CASSLTKVHEQYF	TGTGCCAGCAGCTTAACCAAGGTGCACGAGCAGTACTTC
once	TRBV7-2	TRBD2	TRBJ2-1	CASSAGLDQFF	TGTGCCAGCAGCGCCGGACTAGACCAGTTCTTC
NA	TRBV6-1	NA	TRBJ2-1	CASLRRLPTYNEQFF	TGTGCCAGCCTCCGACGACTACCAACCTACAATGAGCAGTTCTTC
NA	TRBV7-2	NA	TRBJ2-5	CASSLELRETQYF	TGTGCCAGCAGCTTAGAATTGCGGGAGACCCAGTACTTC
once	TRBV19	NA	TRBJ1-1	CASSHRALNTEAFF	TGTGCCAGTAGTCACAGGGCTCTGAACACTGAAGCTTTCTTT
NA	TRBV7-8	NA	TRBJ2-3	CASSLRDPVSTDTQYF	TGTGCCAGCAGCTTGCGCGACCCCGTCTCCACAGATACGCAGTATTTT